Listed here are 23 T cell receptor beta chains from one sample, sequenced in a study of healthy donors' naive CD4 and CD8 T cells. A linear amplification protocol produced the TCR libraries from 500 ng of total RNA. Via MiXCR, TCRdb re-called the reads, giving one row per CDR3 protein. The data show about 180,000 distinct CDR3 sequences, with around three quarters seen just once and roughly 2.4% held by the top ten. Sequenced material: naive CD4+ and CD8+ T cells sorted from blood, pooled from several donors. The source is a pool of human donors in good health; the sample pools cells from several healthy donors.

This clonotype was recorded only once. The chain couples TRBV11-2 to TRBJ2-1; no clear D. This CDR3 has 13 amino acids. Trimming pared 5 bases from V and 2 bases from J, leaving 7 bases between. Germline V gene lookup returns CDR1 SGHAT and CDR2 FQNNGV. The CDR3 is CASSDRTYNEQFF. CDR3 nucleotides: TGTGCCAGCAGCGACCGAACCTACAATGAGCAGTTCTTC.

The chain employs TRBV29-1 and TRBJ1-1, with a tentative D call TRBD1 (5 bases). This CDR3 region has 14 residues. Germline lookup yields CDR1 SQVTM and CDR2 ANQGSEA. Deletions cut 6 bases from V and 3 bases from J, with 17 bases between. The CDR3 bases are TGCAGCGTCCGAGAGCAGGGAGGGGACACTGAAGCTTTCTTT. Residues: CSVREQGGDTEAFF.

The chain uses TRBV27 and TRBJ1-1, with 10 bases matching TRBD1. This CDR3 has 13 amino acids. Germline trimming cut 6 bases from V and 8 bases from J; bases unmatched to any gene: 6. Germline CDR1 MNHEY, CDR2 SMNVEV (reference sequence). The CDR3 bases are TGTGCCAGCAGAGGACAGGGGGTGGTCGAAGCTTTCTTT. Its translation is CASRGQGVVEAFF.

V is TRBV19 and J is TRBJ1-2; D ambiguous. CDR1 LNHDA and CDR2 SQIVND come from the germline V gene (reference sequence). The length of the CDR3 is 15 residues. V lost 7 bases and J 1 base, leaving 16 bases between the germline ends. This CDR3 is CASTLVTPNNYGYTF. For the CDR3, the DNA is TGTGCCAGTACCTTGGTGACACCAAATAACTATGGCTACACCTTC. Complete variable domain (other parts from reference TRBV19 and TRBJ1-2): DGGITQSPKYLFRKEGQNVTLSCEQNLNHDAMYWYRQDPGQGLRLIYYSQIVNDFQKGDIAEGYSVSREKKESFPLTVTSAQKNPTAFYLCASTLVTPNNYGYTFGSGTRLTVV.

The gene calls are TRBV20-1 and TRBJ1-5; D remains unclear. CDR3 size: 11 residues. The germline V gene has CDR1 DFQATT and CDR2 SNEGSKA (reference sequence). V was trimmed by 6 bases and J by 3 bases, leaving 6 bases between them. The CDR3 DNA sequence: TGCAGTGCCGGGCTCAATCAGCCCCAGCATTTT. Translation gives CSAGLNQPQHF.

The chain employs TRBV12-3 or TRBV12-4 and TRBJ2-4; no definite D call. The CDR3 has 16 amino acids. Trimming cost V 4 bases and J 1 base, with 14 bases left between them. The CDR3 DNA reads TGTGCCAGCAGTTCAGATTTGGGTGGCGCCAAAAACATTCAGTACTTC. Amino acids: CASSSDLGGAKNIQYF.

DNA for the CDR3: TGTGCCAGCGGGCACACAGAGTACGAGCAGTACTTC. It is translated as CASGHTEYEQYF. This chain joins TRBV6-5 and TRBJ2-7, with D hard to call. Trimming removed 8 bases at V and 4 bases at J, with 12 bases between. This CDR3 comprises 12 residues. Per the germline V gene, CDR1 is MNHEY and CDR2 is SVGAGI.

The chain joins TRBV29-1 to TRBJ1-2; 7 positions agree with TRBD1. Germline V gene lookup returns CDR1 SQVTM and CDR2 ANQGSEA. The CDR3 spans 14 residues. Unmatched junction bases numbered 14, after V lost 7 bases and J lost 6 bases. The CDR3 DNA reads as TGCAGCGACGAACAGGGGATTTATAGAGATGGCTACACCTTC. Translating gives CSDEQGIYRDGYTF.

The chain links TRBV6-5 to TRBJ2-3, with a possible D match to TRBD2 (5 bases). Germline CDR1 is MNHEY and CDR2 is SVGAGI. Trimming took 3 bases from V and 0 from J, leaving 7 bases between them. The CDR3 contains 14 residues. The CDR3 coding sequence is TGTGCCAGCAGTTATGGCGGGAGCACAGATACGCAGTATTTT. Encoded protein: CASSYGGSTDTQYF.

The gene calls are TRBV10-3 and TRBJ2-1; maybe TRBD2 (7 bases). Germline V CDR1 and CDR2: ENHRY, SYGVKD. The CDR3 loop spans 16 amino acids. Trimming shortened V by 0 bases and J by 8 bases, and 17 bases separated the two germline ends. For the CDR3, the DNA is TGTGCCATCAGTGAGTCGGGGGCGGGAGAAGTCGATGAGCAGTTCTTC. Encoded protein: CAISESGAGEVDEQFF.

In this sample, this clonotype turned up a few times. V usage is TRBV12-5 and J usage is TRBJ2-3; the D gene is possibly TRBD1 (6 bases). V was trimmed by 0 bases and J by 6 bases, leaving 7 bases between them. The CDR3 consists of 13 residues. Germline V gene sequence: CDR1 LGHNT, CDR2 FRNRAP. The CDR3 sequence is CASGLVQGDTQYF. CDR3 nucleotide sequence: TGTGCTAGTGGTTTGGTACAGGGTGATACGCAGTATTTT.

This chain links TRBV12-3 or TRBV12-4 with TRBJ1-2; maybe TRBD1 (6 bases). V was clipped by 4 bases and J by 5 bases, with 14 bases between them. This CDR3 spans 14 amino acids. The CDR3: CASSSRGHPYGYTF. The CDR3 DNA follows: TGTGCCAGCAGTTCAAGGGGACACCCGTATGGCTACACCTTC.

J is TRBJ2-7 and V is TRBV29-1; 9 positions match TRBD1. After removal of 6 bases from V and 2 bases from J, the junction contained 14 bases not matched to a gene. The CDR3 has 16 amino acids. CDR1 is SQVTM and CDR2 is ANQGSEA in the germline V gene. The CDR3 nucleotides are TGCAGCGTCGACGAGGCTGGACAGGGGACAACCTACGAGCAGTACTTC. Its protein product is CSVDEAGQGTTYEQYF.

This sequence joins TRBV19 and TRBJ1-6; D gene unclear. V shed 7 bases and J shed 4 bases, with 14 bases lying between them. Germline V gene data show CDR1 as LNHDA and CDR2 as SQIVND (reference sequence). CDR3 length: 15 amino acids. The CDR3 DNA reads TGTGCCAGTAAGACGCCGGGCGCGTATAATTCACCCCTCCACTTT. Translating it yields CASKTPGAYNSPLHF.

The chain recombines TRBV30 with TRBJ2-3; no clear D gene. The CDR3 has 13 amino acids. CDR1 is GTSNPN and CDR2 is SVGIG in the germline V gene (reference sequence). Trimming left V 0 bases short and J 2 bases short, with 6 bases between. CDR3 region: CAWSVLLTDTQYF. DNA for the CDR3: TGTGCCTGGAGTGTTCTTCTCACAGATACGCAGTATTTT.

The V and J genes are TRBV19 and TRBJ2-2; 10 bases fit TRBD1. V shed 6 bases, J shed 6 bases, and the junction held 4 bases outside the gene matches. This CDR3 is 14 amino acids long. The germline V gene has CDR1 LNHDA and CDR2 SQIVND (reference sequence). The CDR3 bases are TGTGCCAGTAGCTGGGACAGGGGACCCGGGGAGCTGTTTTTT. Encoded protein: CASSWDRGPGELFF.

The CDR3: CASSPGQTYGYTF. In DNA form, the CDR3 reads TGCGCCAGCAGCCCTGGACAGACCTATGGCTACACCTTC. This chain connects TRBV5-1 to TRBJ1-2; TRBD1 is a possible D gene (6 bases). CDR3 length equals 13 residues. In germline, CDR1 is SGHRS, CDR2 YFSETQ. V lost 4 bases, J lost 4 bases, and 11 bases lay in between.

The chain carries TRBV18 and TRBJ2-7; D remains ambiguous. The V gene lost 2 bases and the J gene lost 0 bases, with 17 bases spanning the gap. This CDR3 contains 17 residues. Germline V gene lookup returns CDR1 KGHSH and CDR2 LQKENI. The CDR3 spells CASSPASGRSSSYEQYF. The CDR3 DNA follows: TGTGCCAGCTCACCAGCCTCCGGGCGGTCGAGCTCCTACGAGCAGTACTTC.

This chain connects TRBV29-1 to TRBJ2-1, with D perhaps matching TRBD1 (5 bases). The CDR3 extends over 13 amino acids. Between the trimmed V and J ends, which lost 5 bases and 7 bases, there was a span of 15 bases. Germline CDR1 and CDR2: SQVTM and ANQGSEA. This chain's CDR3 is CSVSTAQQNEQFF. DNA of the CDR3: TGCAGCGTTTCGACAGCCCAGCAGAATGAGCAGTTCTTC.

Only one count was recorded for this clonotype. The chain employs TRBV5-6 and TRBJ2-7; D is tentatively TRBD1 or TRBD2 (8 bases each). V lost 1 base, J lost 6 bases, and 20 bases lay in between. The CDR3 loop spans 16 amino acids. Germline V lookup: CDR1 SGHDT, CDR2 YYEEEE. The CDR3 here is CASSLRTSTRGLEQYF. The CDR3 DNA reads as TGTGCCAGCAGCTTGCGGACTAGCACCAGGGGGCTCGAGCAGTACTTC.

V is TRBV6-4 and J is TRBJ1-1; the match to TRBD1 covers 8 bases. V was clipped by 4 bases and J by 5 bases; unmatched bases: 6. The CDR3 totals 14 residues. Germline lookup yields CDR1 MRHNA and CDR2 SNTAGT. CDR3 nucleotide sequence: TGTGCCAGCAGTGCCCAGGGGGCTGGTACTGAAGCTTTCTTT. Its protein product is CASSAQGAGTEAFF.

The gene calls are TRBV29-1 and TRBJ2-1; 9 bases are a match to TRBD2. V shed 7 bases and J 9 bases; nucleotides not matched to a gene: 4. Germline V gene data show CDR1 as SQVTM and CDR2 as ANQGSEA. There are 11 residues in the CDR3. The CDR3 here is CSAGTSIEQFF. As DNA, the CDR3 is TGCAGCGCGGGGACTAGCATTGAGCAGTTCTTC.

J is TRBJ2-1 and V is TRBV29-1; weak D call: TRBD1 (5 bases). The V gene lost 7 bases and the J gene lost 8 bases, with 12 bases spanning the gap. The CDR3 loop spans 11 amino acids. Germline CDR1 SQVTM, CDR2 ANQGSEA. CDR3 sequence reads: CSGGHFDEQFF. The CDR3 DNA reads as TGCAGCGGAGGACACTTCGATGAGCAGTTCTTC.